A selection of T cell receptor beta chains follows, all from one sample in a study of identical twins. MiXCR was run by TCRdb on the 5' RACE reads, yielding one entry per CDR3 protein. The sample carries some 1,600,000 distinct CDR3 sequences, under 35% recorded once. The source material was cord blood. All receptors derive from a newborn girl in good health. Both conserved end residues are part of each CDR3. The D gene is left open where the match is weak. The size entry is marked missing in some rows and otherwise reads once, few, many or a size class.

D gene	V gene	J gene	clone size	CDR3 protein	CDR3 DNA
.	TRBV7-9	TRBJ1-1	.	CASSLNQGTEAFF	TGTGCCAGCAGCTTAAACCAGGGAACTGAAGCTTTCTTT
.	TRBV2	TRBJ2-1	few	CASSSSKGLAEQFF	TGTGCCAGCAGCAGTTCTAAGGGCCTAGCTGAGCAGTTCTTC
.	TRBV5-1	TRBJ2-1	.	CASSFVSPSYNEQFF	TGCGCCAGCAGCTTTGTAAGCCCCTCCTACAATGAGCAGTTCTTC
TRBD1	TRBV12-3/TRBV12-4	TRBJ1-2	few	CASSLTWDSLNYGYTF	TGTGCCAGCAGTTTGACGTGGGACAGTTTAAACTATGGCTACACCTTC
.	TRBV5-1	TRBJ2-1	.	CASSLNTGTKFF	TGCGCCAGCAGCTTGAACACCGGGACGAAGTTCTTC
.	TRBV9	TRBJ2-3	few	CASSLNLKDTQYF	TGTGCCAGCAGCCTGAATTTAAAGGATACGCAGTATTTT
.	TRBV20-1	TRBJ2-6	few	CSARKSGANVLTF	TGCAGTGCTAGGAAAAGTGGGGCCAACGTCCTGACTTTC
.	TRBV5-6	TRBJ2-3	few	CASSLHSPTDTQYF	TGTGCCAGCAGCTTGCACTCCCCCACAGATACGCAGTATTTT
TRBD1	TRBV10-3	TRBJ1-6	.	CAISEGQGGSYNSPLHF	TGTGCCATCAGTGAGGGACAGGGAGGCTCCTATAATTCACCCCTCCACTTT
.	TRBV20-1	TRBJ2-1	once	CSVSNGHEQFF	TGCAGTGTTAGTAACGGGCATGAGCAGTTCTTC
.	TRBV4-2	TRBJ2-7	.	CASSQVRLLGAAYEQYF	TGTGCCAGCAGCCAAGTTCGCCTTTTGGGGGCGGCCTACGAGCAGTACTTC
.	TRBV3-1	TRBJ1-1	few	CASSRRPNTEAFF	TGTGCCAGCAGCCGCCGGCCGAACACTGAAGCTTTCTTT
TRBD1	TRBV20-1	TRBJ2-5	.	CSAPDRVGETQYF	TGCAGTGCCCCGGACAGGGTCGGAGAGACCCAGTACTTC
TRBD1	TRBV29-1	TRBJ2-7	few	CSVGTGGEQYF	TGCAGCGTTGGGACAGGGGGCGAGCAGTACTTC
.	TRBV28	TRBJ2-5	.	CASRPTSRIQETQYF	TGTGCCAGCAGGCCGACTTCACGTATACAAGAGACCCAGTACTTC
.	TRBV27	TRBJ2-5	.	CASSLSPSYNEQYF	TGTGCCAGCAGTTTATCTCCTAGTTACAATGAGCAGTACTTC
.	TRBV5-1	TRBJ1-5	.	CAGSTGSNQPQHF	TGCGCCGGCAGTACAGGGAGCAATCAGCCCCAGCATTTT
.	TRBV7-2	TRBJ2-1	.	CASSLVSRPLTVYNEQFF	TGTGCCAGCAGCTTAGTCAGTCGCCCCCTTACCGTTTACAATGAGCAGTTCTTC
.	TRBV7-9	TRBJ1-2	few	CASSLEPGPHYGYTF	TGTGCCAGCAGCTTAGAACCAGGTCCACACTATGGCTACACCTTC
TRBD2	TRBV2	TRBJ2-5	few	CASNLQRRLAGAPQETQYF	TGTGCCAGCAATCTACAAAGGCGACTAGCGGGGGCCCCACAAGAGACCCAGTACTTC
.	TRBV5-5	TRBJ2-1	few	CASSWVAALYNEQFF	TGTGCCAGCAGCTGGGTAGCGGCCCTCTACAATGAGCAGTTCTTC
.	TRBV7-9	TRBJ1-5	few	CASSLSFRSGGNQPQHF	TGTGCCAGCAGCTTATCATTTCGGTCGGGGGGCAATCAGCCCCAGCATTTT